This TCR beta chain was recorded in a study of T cell responses to AZD1222 COVID-19 vaccine (dated by TCRdb to the early 2020s). Some background on the complete study: Because spike-specific TCR depth and breadth did not differ between the two schedules, AZD1222 recipients who got a second dose at roughly 4 weeks were pooled with those who got a second dose at roughly 12 weeks. TCR sequencing covered approximately 230 trial participants: about 210 given two doses of AZD1222 and approximately 26 given two doses of MenACWY control vaccine. Trial participants were enrolled by age into subgroups of 18-55, 56-69 and 70-plus years, and roughly 150, 30 and 60 TCR-sequenced participants, respectively, were included in these subgroups. General findings and caveats noted by the study authors: Participants were mostly white British, with more females than males. The authors suggested clonal diversity may have been underestimated. Nearly half of unique spike-specific TCRs reportedly recognized epitopes outside regions mutated in the B.1.351 and B.1.1.7 variants. After two AZD1222 doses, spike-specific TCR breadth and depth were significantly higher than at day 0 and than in MenACWY recipients. Conclusions about previously exposed vaccinees are limited because only six or seven AZD1222 recipients were SARS-CoV-2 seropositive at baseline. No day 14 peak-response samples were available, so repertoires were characterized only after the peak T cell response. The vaccine-associated CD4 TCRs covered the entire spike protein, and the dominant responses fell in regions 160-218 and 743-854. In the small 56-69-year group, the increase in depth fell short of significance, most likely because of low power.

Details on this clone: No antigen is known for it. No base qualities exist here, and no much larger clone lies one base off it.

The CDR3 regions of human TCRbeta chains were subjected to immunosequencing. The study's own analysis went as follows. Repertoire TCRs were matched against a reference library of SARS-CoV-2-specific TCRs generated with the MIRA antigen-specificity platform. Breadth was defined as the fraction of unique TCRs that were SARS-CoV-2-associated. Depth was defined as the fraction of total T cells that were SARS-CoV-2-associated. Using the MIRA data, every spike-specific TCR was mapped to the spike region that the TCR reacted to and assigned to either a CD4 or a CD8 class. Log10-transformed breadth and depth values were compared by one-way ANOVA with Sidak's multiple comparisons tests. In TCRdb, the immuneACCESS table is reduced to in-frame sequences with V and J assigned. These tables do not hold every clone; where another copy was compared, an unresolved V gene accounts for under half, and the others remain unexplained. V and J calls plus clone size are reproduced from that table; the DNA served to infer D and trimming. This sample lists 130,000 to 150,000 clones; 75% to 90% were detected once. The ten largest make up 1.6% of the sample.

What the time point label conveys for this sample: baseline before first vaccination. The vaccinee samples were drawn from two UK trials, COV001 and COV002, one of which was a single-blind randomized controlled phase 2/3 trial testing AZD1222 (ChAdOx1 nCoV-19) in healthy adults. For TCRbeta chain sequencing, PBMC samples from trial participants were taken at day 0 and at day 28 after the second dose. Looking up the germline V gene (reference sequence) yields CDR1 PRHDT and CDR2 FYEKMQ. The CDR3 runs 16 amino acids, cysteine and phenylalanine included. The CDR3 DNA has 48 bases and is translated from base 1. V is cut by 5 bases and J by 0 bases, and the space between the germline ends is 17 bases.

This sequence uses TRBV13 and TRBJ2-7; the D segment could be TRBD2, given 6 matching bases. This clonotype was sampled from an adult in good health. The sequenced sample was peripheral blood, obtained on day 0 of AZD1222 vaccination. The DNA is as follows: TGTGCCAGCAGCCCCAACCTGGCGGGAAGCTCCTACGAGCAGTACTTC. Its protein is CASSPNLAGSSYEQYF.